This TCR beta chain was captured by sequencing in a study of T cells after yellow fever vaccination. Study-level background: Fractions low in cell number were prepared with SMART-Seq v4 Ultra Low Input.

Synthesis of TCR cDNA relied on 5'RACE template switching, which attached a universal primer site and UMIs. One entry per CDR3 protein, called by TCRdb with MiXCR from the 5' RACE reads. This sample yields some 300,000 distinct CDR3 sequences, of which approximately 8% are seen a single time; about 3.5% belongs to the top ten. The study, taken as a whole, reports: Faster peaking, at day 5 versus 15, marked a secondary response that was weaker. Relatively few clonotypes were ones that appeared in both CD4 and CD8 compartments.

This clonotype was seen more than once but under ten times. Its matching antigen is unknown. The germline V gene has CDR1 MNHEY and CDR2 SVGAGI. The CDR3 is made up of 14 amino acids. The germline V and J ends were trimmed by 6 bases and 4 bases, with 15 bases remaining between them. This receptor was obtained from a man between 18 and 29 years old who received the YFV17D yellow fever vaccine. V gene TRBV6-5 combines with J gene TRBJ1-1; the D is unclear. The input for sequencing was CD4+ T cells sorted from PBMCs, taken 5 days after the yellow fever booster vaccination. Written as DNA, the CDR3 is TGTGCCAGCAGACAAACAAGGGTCCTCACTGAAGCTTTCTTT. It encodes CASRQTRVLTEAFF.